One sample yielded the 29 T cell receptor beta chains listed below, sequenced in a study of blood T cell repertoires in COVID-19. Only in-frame clones appear in the TCRdb table, and some are missing; sequencing was by immunoSEQ multiplex PCR. The profile shows 300,000 to 350,000 clones, about nine tenths of them singletons. The sequencing input was peripheral blood. The receptors were sampled from a woman under 40 with COVID-19, enrolled during active disease.

The V gene is TRBV2, the J gene TRBJ1-5, with 7 bases that match TRBD1. The V gene's germline CDR1 is SNHLY and CDR2 FYNNEI. With 4 bases clipped from V and 1 base from J, the junction kept 4 bases outside the gene matches. The CDR3 loop spans 15 amino acids. CDR3 sequence reads: CASSGDRGSNQPQHF. The DNA of the CDR3 is TGTGCCAGCAGTGGGGACAGAGGGAGCAATCAGCCCCAGCATTTT.

The V gene is TRBV27, the J gene TRBJ1-2; TRBD1 matches 8 bases. CDR1 is MNHEY and CDR2 is SMNVEV in the germline V gene (reference sequence). The trim removed 5 bases at V and 6 bases at J, leaving 2 bases unmatched. CDR3 size: 12 residues. CDR3 DNA: TGTGCCAGCAGTAGGGGACAGGATGGCTACACCTTC. This gives the protein CASSRGQDGYTF.

This chain links TRBV3-1 (or the pseudogene TRBV3-2) with TRBJ1-2; unclear D gene. Germline V CDR1 and CDR2: LGHDT, YNNKEL (reference sequence). Between the trimmed V and J ends, which lost 0 bases and 7 bases, there was a span of 12 bases. The length of the CDR3 is 14 residues. CDR3 loop: CASSQDSRSSGYTF. As DNA, the CDR3 is TGTGCCAGCAGCCAAGATTCGAGGTCGAGTGGCTACACCTTC.

This clone has only one observation. The chain links TRBV18 to TRBJ1-2; TRBD1 agrees at 7 bases. The CDR3 totals 15 residues. The V gene's germline CDR1 is KGHSH and CDR2 LQKENI. Trimming cost V 0 bases and J 1 base; bases outside gene matches: 2. As DNA, the CDR3 is TGTGCCAGCTCACCACCTGGGACAGTTAACTATGGCTACACCTTC. Protein sequence: CASSPPGTVNYGYTF.

This clone was counted only a few times. The chain is built from TRBV18 and TRBJ2-7; D may be TRBD1 (6 bases). The CDR3 has 16 amino acids. V shed 0 bases and J shed 4 bases, with 16 bases lying between them. Per germline, CDR1 KGHSH and CDR2 LQKENI. The CDR3 DNA follows: TGTGCCAGCTCACCACCGGGGCGGTCGAGGGGGTACGAGCAGTACTTC. Residues: CASSPPGRSRGYEQYF.

The V gene is TRBV28, the J gene TRBJ1-6; a weak D match, TRBD1 (5 bases). The CDR3 has 15 amino acids. CDR1 and CDR2 from the germline V gene are MDHEN and SYDVKM. The V end lost 7 bases, the J end lost 3 bases, and 13 bases lay between the germline ends. The DNA of the CDR3 is TGTGCCAGCATGGGGGGAGCATTCTATAATTCACCCCTCCACTTT. The encoded protein is CASMGGAFYNSPLHF. Combining the CDR3 with reference TRBV28 and TRBJ1-6 gives the whole variable domain DVKVTQSSRYLVKRTGEKVFLECVQDMDHENMFWYRQDPGLGLRLIYFSYDVKMKEKGDIPEGYSVSREKKERFSLILESASTNQTSMYLCASMGGAFYNSPLHFGNGTRLTVT.

The chain has TRBV10-2 and TRBJ1-1; possibly TRBD1 for D (6 bases). V dropped 10 bases and J dropped 1 base, with 16 bases sitting between them. The CDR3 has 14 residues. Germline V gene data show CDR1 as WSHSY and CDR2 as SAAADI. The CDR3 here is CATQRGEGNTEAFF. CDR3 nucleotide sequence: TGCGCCACCCAAAGGGGGGAGGGGAACACTGAAGCTTTCTTT.

This clone has a single count. V and J are TRBV7-9 and TRBJ1-4; the match to TRBD1 covers 9 bases. The germline V gene has CDR1 SEHNR and CDR2 FQNEAQ (reference sequence). The CDR3 is 16 amino acids. The trim removed 5 bases at V and 1 base at J, leaving 5 bases unmatched. DNA of the CDR3: TGTGCCAGCAGCACACCGGGACAGGGAACTAATGAAAAACTGTTTTTT. This translates into CASSTPGQGTNEKLFF.

V is TRBV19 and J is TRBJ2-1, with 8 nucleotides matching TRBD2. After removal of 3 bases from V and 7 bases from J, the junction contained 11 bases not matched to a gene. The CDR3 runs 16 residues. Germline V gives CDR1 LNHDA, CDR2 SQIVND (reference sequence). The CDR3 region has the DNA TGTGCCAGTAGTATGGGAGCGGGACTAGGTGGTAATGAGCAGTTCTTC. The encoded protein is CASSMGAGLGGNEQFF.

The CDR3 loop reads CASSSGQGINYGYTF. CDR3 nucleotide sequence: TGTGCCAGTAGTTCGGGACAGGGGATTAACTATGGCTACACCTTC. This chain connects TRBV19 to TRBJ1-2; 10 bases agree with TRBD1. Germline trimming cut 5 bases from V and 1 base from J; bases unmatched to any gene: 4. CDR3 length: 15 residues. CDR1 and CDR2 from the germline V gene are LNHDA and SQIVND (reference sequence).

The chain employs TRBV6-5 and TRBJ2-5; the D gene is possibly TRBD1 (7 bases). The CDR3 is made up of 15 amino acids. CDR1 is MNHEY and CDR2 is SVGAGI in the germline V gene. The germline V and J ends were trimmed by 0 bases and 5 bases, with 13 bases remaining between them. The CDR3 is CASSYSGGRGETQYF. CDR3 DNA sequence: TGTGCCAGCAGTTACTCAGGGGGCCGGGGGGAGACCCAGTACTTC.

The count of this clone is one. This chain joins TRBV7-3 and TRBJ2-1, with a weak D call TRBD1 (6 bases). Germline V gene sequence: CDR1 SGHTA, CDR2 FQGTGA. The V gene lost 3 bases and the J gene lost 4 bases, with 22 bases spanning the gap. The CDR3 consists of 18 residues. CDR3 region: CASSLTGQASRGYNEQFF. CDR3 bases: TGTGCCAGCAGCTTGACAGGCCAGGCAAGCAGGGGTTACAATGAGCAGTTCTTC. The full variable domain, its missing parts supplied by reference TRBV7-3 and TRBJ2-1, is GAGVSQTPSNKVTEKGKYVELRCDPISGHTALYWYRQSLGQGPEFLIYFQGTGAADDSGLPNDRFFAVRPEGSVSTLKIQRTERGDSAVYLCASSLTGQASRGYNEQFFGPGTRLTVL.

This chain joins TRBV6-2 or TRBV6-3 and TRBJ2-2; D unresolved. Trimming pared 0 bases from V and 6 bases from J, leaving 8 bases between. The V gene's germline CDR1 is MNHEY and CDR2 SVGEGT. This CDR3 is 14 amino acids long. CDR3 in DNA: TGTGCCAGCAGTTACTCCGCTAGTGCCGGGGAGCTGTTTTTT. This encodes CASSYSASAGELFF.

This chain links TRBV6-5 with TRBJ2-5, with no clear D. Trimming cost V 9 bases and J 4 bases, with 18 bases left between them. There are 14 residues in the CDR3. Germline values: CDR1 MNHEY, CDR2 SVGAGI. The CDR3 reads CASSLQISRETQYF. The DNA for the CDR3 is TGTGCCAGTTCCCTACAGATATCAAGAGAGACCCAGTACTTC.

The chain couples TRBV6-2 or TRBV6-3 to TRBJ2-5; 7 positions agree with TRBD2. Trimming cost V 6 bases and J 5 bases; bases outside gene matches: 12. The V gene's germline CDR1 is MNHEY and CDR2 SVGEGT. This CDR3 spans 15 amino acids. CDR3 bases: TGTGCCAGCAGCCCTGGGCTAGCGGTAGATGAGACCCAGTACTTC. Translated: CASSPGLAVDETQYF.

The chain recombines TRBV5-6 with TRBJ1-6; the D is unclear. V was shortened by 2 bases and J by 10 bases, with 10 bases between the two germline ends. Germline CDR1 and CDR2: SGHDT and YYEEEE. CDR3 length: 13 amino acids. CDR3 bases: TGTGCCAGCAGCTTCGGTTCCCGGTCACCCCTCCACTTT. Protein sequence: CASSFGSRSPLHF.

CDR3 bases: TGCGCCAGCAGCTTGGCCCTCCCACGGCTATCCGGGGATGAGACCCAGTACTTC. The encoded protein is CASSLALPRLSGDETQYF. J is TRBJ2-5 and V is TRBV5-1; weak D call: TRBD2 (5 bases). The CDR3 loop spans 18 amino acids. Germline lookup yields CDR1 SGHRS and CDR2 YFSETQ. The V gene lost 0 bases and the J gene lost 5 bases, with 23 bases spanning the gap.

The rearrangement joins TRBV20-1 to TRBJ1-2, with 9 bases matching TRBD1. The CDR3 has 12 residues. V was pared by 3 bases and J by 8 bases, with 4 bases of the junction left unmatched. Germline V gene lookup returns CDR1 DFQATT and CDR2 SNEGSKA (reference sequence). In nucleotides, the CDR3 is TGCAGTGCTAGTGACAGGGGGGTAGGCTACACCTTC. It encodes CSASDRGVGYTF.

The chain combines TRBV2 with TRBJ2-2; D possibly corresponds to TRBD2 (5 bases). This CDR3 is built from 16 residues. The V end lost 7 bases, the J end lost 4 bases, and 19 bases lay between the germline ends. Germline loops: CDR1 SNHLY, CDR2 FYNNEI. CDR3 amino acids: CASTTNSQRPTGELFF. The CDR3 DNA sequence: TGTGCCAGCACAACAAATTCGCAGCGGCCCACCGGGGAGCTGTTTTTT.

The V gene is TRBV6-1, the J gene TRBJ2-1, with 8 bases aligning to TRBD2. The CDR3 has 16 residues. J was trimmed by 6 bases and V by 2 bases; bases with no gene match: 9. The germline V gene encodes CDR1 MNHNS and CDR2 SASEGT. The CDR3 protein is CASSEMAGGGFNEQFF. The CDR3 nucleotides are TGTGCCAGCAGTGAAATGGCGGGGGGTGGATTCAATGAGCAGTTCTTC.

This clone is a singleton in its sample. The chain carries TRBV7-8 and TRBJ2-5; tentatively, D is TRBD2 (6 bases). V gave up 2 bases and J gave up 2 bases, with 9 bases separating them. Germline values: CDR1 SGHVS, CDR2 FQNEAQ. CDR3 length: 14 amino acids. The CDR3 loop is CASSLTRGQETQYF. CDR3 sequence (DNA): TGTGCCAGCAGCTTAACGCGGGGTCAAGAGACCCAGTACTTC.

The V call is TRBV19, the J call TRBJ1-5; tentative D call: TRBD1 (5 bases). CDR3 size: 14 residues. Germline values: CDR1 LNHDA, CDR2 SQIVND (reference sequence). Trimming took 8 bases from V and 2 from J, leaving 13 bases between them. The CDR3 region is CASRRGAGNQPQHF. The CDR3 DNA sequence: TGTGCCAGTCGAAGGGGTGCGGGCAATCAGCCCCAGCATTTT.

The genes are TRBV28 and TRBJ2-3; a possible D gene is TRBD2 (5 bases). Trimming took off 3 bases at V and 10 bases at J, with 14 bases between the two ends. The CDR3 length is 13 residues. Germline assignment: CDR1 MDHEN and CDR2 SYDVKM. The CDR3 DNA reads TGTGCCAGCAGTTTTCTGACGCCGCGGGCGCAGTATTTT. It is translated as CASSFLTPRAQYF.

This chain joins TRBV5-1 and TRBJ1-2; D remains ambiguous. The CDR3 length is 12 residues. V was shortened by 0 bases and J by 6 bases, with 6 bases between the two germline ends. CDR1 SGHRS and CDR2 YFSETQ come from the germline V gene. The CDR3 protein is CASSLAEDGYTF. In DNA form, the CDR3 reads TGCGCCAGCAGCTTGGCGGAGGATGGCTACACCTTC.

The chain employs TRBV11-2 and TRBJ2-7; possibly TRBD2 for D (7 bases). CDR3 size: 14 residues. Looked up from germline, CDR1 is SGHAT and CDR2 is FQNNGV. V lost 2 bases, J lost 5 bases, and 13 bases lay in between. The CDR3 nucleotides read TGTGCCAGCAGCTTACTTAAGGGGGGGCACGAGCAGTACGTC. Amino acids: CASSLLKGGHEQYV.

This clone has just a few counts. The chain recombines TRBV19 with TRBJ1-1; D is unresolved. The ends were cut back, 5 bases at V and 3 bases at J, with 13 bases in the middle. Germline V gene sequence: CDR1 LNHDA, CDR2 SQIVND (reference sequence). CDR3 size: 14 residues. CDR3 protein: CASSPRREYTEAFF. CDR3 sequence (DNA): TGTGCCAGTAGTCCTCGGAGGGAGTACACTGAAGCTTTCTTT.

The chain uses TRBV2 and TRBJ1-3; 7 bases agree with TRBD1. After removal of 6 bases from V and 2 bases from J, the junction contained 4 bases not matched to a gene. Germline V gene data show CDR1 as SNHLY and CDR2 as FYNNEI. The CDR3 loop spans 14 amino acids. CDR3 loop: CASSAGGPGNTIYF. The CDR3 DNA sequence: TGTGCCAGCAGCGCAGGGGGACCTGGAAACACCATATATTTT.

The V call is TRBV27, the J call TRBJ1-6, with D uncertain. Germline V gene data show CDR1 as MNHEY and CDR2 as SMNVEV (reference sequence). The CDR3 runs 15 residues. V was clipped by 8 bases and J by 2 bases, with 13 bases between them. CDR3 sequence (DNA): TGTGCCAGCTCCATTTCAGGAACCTATAATTCACCCCTCCACTTT. Translated, it gives CASSISGTYNSPLHF.

The chain couples TRBV28 to TRBJ1-6; 7 positions match TRBD1. CDR1 and CDR2 (germline): MDHEN, SYDVKM. This CDR3 comprises 14 residues. Trimming cost V 8 bases and J 6 bases; bases outside gene matches: 7. CDR3 in amino acids: CASRYRGPNSPLHF. The CDR3 DNA sequence: TGTGCCAGCCGATACAGGGGCCCTAATTCACCCCTCCACTTT.